The rows below give T cell receptor beta chains drawn from one sample of a study of shared T cell receptors in the human thymus. This table comes from immunoSEQ multiplex PCR, and its TCRdb copy is limited to in-frame clones, with some not included. The table has about 610,000 clones, roughly 90% seen once; the top ten hold 0.0095% to 0.013%. The sample also formed part of further work on human thymus T cells.

The sequenced sample consisted of thymocytes. These receptors were obtained from a boy less than two years old with a congenital heart defect. CDR3s include the opening cysteine and the closing phenylalanine or tryptophan. A D gene is named only where the DNA matches it firmly. Size is omitted from some rows. Given values are once, few, many or a class for expanded clones.

j_gene	v_gene	d_gene	len	abundance	CDR3aa	CDR3nt
TRBJ2-3	TRBV4-3	NA	13	NA	CASSSRRTDTQYF	TGCGCCAGCAGCTCACGCCGGACAGATACGCAGTATTTT
TRBJ2-1	TRBV5-1	TRBD2	17	NA	CASSSTSGRTLYNEQFF	TGCGCCAGCAGCTCGACTAGCGGGAGAACCCTCTACAATGAGCAGTTCTTC
TRBJ2-1	TRBV29-1	TRBD2	16	NA	CSVQGLAGPGYNEQFF	TGCAGCGTCCAGGGACTAGCGGGACCTGGCTACAATGAGCAGTTCTTC
TRBJ2-3	TRBV30	TRBD2	17	NA	CAWSGTSGRSCEDTQYF	TGTGCCTGGAGTGGGACTAGCGGGAGGTCTTGTGAAGATACGCAGTATTTT
TRBJ1-4	TRBV5-1	NA	14	NA	CASSFRATNEKLFF	TGCGCCAGCAGCTTCCGTGCAACTAATGAAAAACTGTTTTTT
TRBJ2-6	TRBV28	NA	17	NA	CASSLAGVSSGANVLTF	TGTGCCAGCAGTTTGGCAGGGGTAAGCTCTGGGGCCAACGTCCTGACTTTC
TRBJ1-1	TRBV20-1	NA	11	NA	CSAKQDTEAFF	TGCAGTGCTAAACAGGACACTGAAGCTTTCTTT
TRBJ2-7	TRBV28	TRBD2	20	few	CASSWDRKVAGGESSYEQYF	TGTGCCAGCAGTTGGGATAGAAAGGTAGCGGGAGGCGAAAGCTCCTACGAGCAGTACTTC
TRBJ2-1	TRBV5-1	TRBD1	14	NA	CASSPPGQSNEQFF	TGCGCCAGCAGCCCTCCGGGACAGTCTAATGAGCAGTTCTTC
TRBJ2-1	TRBV5-1	TRBD2	16	NA	CASSLGYGRAMDEQFF	TGCGCCAGCAGCTTGGGGTACGGGAGGGCCATGGATGAGCAGTTCTTC
TRBJ2-7	TRBV18	NA	13	NA	CASSPAPTYEQYF	TGTGCCAGCTCACCAGCGCCAACCTACGAGCAGTACTTC
TRBJ2-3	TRBV29-1	TRBD2	15	NA	CSHTGGGEHTDTQYF	TGCAGCCACACCGGGGGGGGCGAACACACAGATACGCAGTATTTT
TRBJ1-1	TRBV5-8	NA	16	NA	CASSLAAKRVNTEAFF	TGTGCCAGCAGCTTGGCCGCTAAGCGGGTTAACACTGAAGCTTTCTTT
TRBJ2-3	TRBV7-9	TRBD2	17	NA	CASSKRLAGGPPDTQYF	TGTGCCAGCAGCAAACGACTAGCGGGAGGGCCCCCAGATACGCAGTATTTT
TRBJ1-3	TRBV7-9	NA	13	NA	CASFTSGFNTIYF	TGTGCCAGCTTCACAAGCGGCTTTAACACCATATATTTT
TRBJ2-2	TRBV7-2	NA	15	NA	CASSPRPDGGGELFF	TGTGCCAGCAGCCCTAGACCCGACGGTGGCGGGGAGCTGTTTTTT
TRBJ2-1	TRBV2	TRBD2	18	once	CASAPHFTSGRAPDEQFF	TGTGCCAGCGCCCCCCACTTCACTAGCGGGAGGGCTCCCGATGAGCAGTTCTTC
TRBJ1-5	TRBV4-2	NA	15	NA	CASSQDGTTAQPQHF	TGTGCCAGCAGCCAAGATGGGACAACAGCTCAGCCCCAGCATTTT
TRBJ2-3	TRBV6-6	TRBD2	15	NA	CASSPTSGSTDTQYF	TGTGCCAGCAGTCCGACTAGCGGTAGCACAGATACGCAGTATTTT
TRBJ2-7	TRBV15	TRBD2	23	NA	CATSRVLRDSGLAGGNSPYEQYF	TGTGCCACCAGCAGAGTATTGAGGGATTCAGGACTAGCGGGAGGTAACTCTCCCTACGAGCAGTACTTC
TRBJ2-7	TRBV28	NA	14	NA	CASSLAGSSYEQYF	TGTGCCAGCAGTTTGGCGGGAAGCTCCTACGAGCAGTACTTC
TRBJ2-7	TRBV6-1	TRBD1	16	NA	CASSEVVGQGNYEQYF	TGTGCCAGCAGTGAAGTTGTGGGACAGGGGAACTACGAGCAGTACTTC
TRBJ2-2	TRBV5-1	NA	15	NA	CASSLLGANTGELFF	TGCGCCAGCAGCTTGTTAGGAGCGAACACCGGGGAGCTGTTTTTT
TRBJ1-4	TRBV27	NA	13	NA	CASSLRGAEKLFF	TGTGCCAGCAGTTTACGGGGGGCCGAAAAACTGTTTTTT
TRBJ2-1	TRBV19	NA	13	NA	CASSILVLNEQFF	TGTGCCAGTAGTATCCTAGTCCTCAATGAGCAGTTCTTC